This is a list of T cell receptor beta chains from one sample in a study of blood T cell repertoires in COVID-19. Sequenced by immunoSEQ multiplex PCR; TCRdb stores in-frame clones only, minus some. Of 150,000 or so clones listed, around 78% are singletons. What was sequenced was peripheral blood. These receptors were taken from an elderly man with acute or convalescent COVID-19. Both conserved end residues are part of each CDR3. Fields, in order: D gene, J gene, V gene, clone size, CDR3 DNA, CDR3 protein. A D gene is named only where the DNA matches it firmly. Clone size, where shown, is once, few, many, or a class for clones that have expanded.

D gene: TRBD1
J gene: TRBJ2-5
V gene: TRBV27
clone size: NA
CDR3 DNA: TGTGCCAGCAGTCGGACAGGGGGCCGGGAGACCCAGTACTTC
CDR3 protein: CASSRTGGRETQYF

D gene: TRBD1
J gene: TRBJ1-1
V gene: TRBV5-1
clone size: NA
CDR3 DNA: TGCGCCAGCAGCTTCCAGGGGGCCCCTGAAGCTTTCTTT
CDR3 protein: CASSFQGAPEAFF

D gene: NA
J gene: TRBJ2-2
V gene: TRBV6-2/TRBV6-3
clone size: NA
CDR3 DNA: TGTGCCAGCAGTTACCCGCTAGAGGCTAGCCTAAACACCGGGGAGCTGTTTTTT
CDR3 protein: CASSYPLEASLNTGELFF

D gene: TRBD2
J gene: TRBJ2-7
V gene: TRBV19
clone size: NA
CDR3 DNA: TGTGCCAGTAAGACTAGCGGGGGCGCGGAGCAGTACTTC
CDR3 protein: CASKTSGGAEQYF

D gene: TRBD2
J gene: TRBJ2-3
V gene: TRBV24-1
clone size: NA
CDR3 DNA: TGTGCCACCCAAACCTCAGCGGGGGGCGGCACAGATACGCAGTATTTT
CDR3 protein: CATQTSAGGGTDTQYF

D gene: TRBD1
J gene: TRBJ2-2
V gene: TRBV2
clone size: NA
CDR3 DNA: TGTGCCAGCAGTGCCGGGACAGGGGTCAACACCGGGGAGCTGTTTTTT
CDR3 protein: CASSAGTGVNTGELFF

D gene: NA
J gene: TRBJ2-2
V gene: TRBV11-2
clone size: NA
CDR3 DNA: TGTGCCAGCAGCGTTGGACGCCCGGGGTCCGGGGAGCTGTTTTTT
CDR3 protein: CASSVGRPGSGELFF

D gene: NA
J gene: TRBJ1-6
V gene: TRBV6-6
clone size: NA
CDR3 DNA: TGTGCCAGCAGTTCCGCGGGGGGGACCGGTTCACCCCTCCACTTT
CDR3 protein: CASSSAGGTGSPLHF

D gene: NA
J gene: TRBJ2-3
V gene: TRBV19
clone size: NA
CDR3 DNA: TGTGCCAGTAGTACCGGACTTGGCACAGATACGCAGTATTTT
CDR3 protein: CASSTGLGTDTQYF

D gene: TRBD2
J gene: TRBJ2-3
V gene: TRBV20-1
clone size: NA
CDR3 DNA: TGCGGGGGGGGATGGGGAGATACGCAGTATTTT
CDR3 protein: CGGGWGDTQYF

D gene: TRBD1
J gene: TRBJ2-2
V gene: TRBV11-3
clone size: NA
CDR3 DNA: TGTGCCAGCAGCTCCCGACAGGGGGACACCGGGGAGCTGTTTTTT
CDR3 protein: CASSSRQGDTGELFF

D gene: TRBD2
J gene: TRBJ2-3
V gene: TRBV20-1
clone size: NA
CDR3 DNA: TGCAGTGCTAGTTCTCGTGGACTAGAATCCGATACGCAGTATTTT
CDR3 protein: CSASSRGLESDTQYF

D gene: TRBD1
J gene: TRBJ1-2
V gene: TRBV5-1
clone size: NA
CDR3 DNA: TGCGCCAGCAGCTCAACAGGGGGCGATGGCTATGGCTACACCTTC
CDR3 protein: CASSSTGGDGYGYTF

D gene: NA
J gene: TRBJ1-4
V gene: TRBV21-1
clone size: NA
CDR3 DNA: TGTGCCAGCAGCATAAAACAGGGGGGTAATGAAAAACTGTTTTTT
CDR3 protein: CASSIKQGGNEKLFF

D gene: TRBD1
J gene: TRBJ1-5
V gene: TRBV7-2
clone size: NA
CDR3 DNA: TGTGCCAGCAGCTTAGAGGGGGCAGGGGCTAGTCAGCCCCAGCATTTT
CDR3 protein: CASSLEGAGASQPQHF

D gene: TRBD2
J gene: TRBJ2-2
V gene: TRBV2
clone size: NA
CDR3 DNA: TGTGCCAGCACCCAAGGGAGGGGTCGGCCCGGGGAGCTGTTTTTT
CDR3 protein: CASTQGRGRPGELFF

D gene: NA
J gene: TRBJ1-3
V gene: TRBV19
clone size: NA
CDR3 DNA: TGTGCCAGTAGTATTAACGTAGGCAGGGTTGGAAACACCATATATTTT
CDR3 protein: CASSINVGRVGNTIYF

D gene: NA
J gene: TRBJ2-5
V gene: TRBV5-1
clone size: NA
CDR3 DNA: TGCGCCAGCAGCTTGGGGGCGACCCGAGTTTTAGAGACCCAGTACTTC
CDR3 protein: CASSLGATRVLETQYF

D gene: NA
J gene: TRBJ1-6
V gene: TRBV10-3
clone size: few
CDR3 DNA: TGTGCCATCAGTCCCCTGGACAGAGTAAATTCACCCCTCCACTTT
CDR3 protein: CAISPLDRVNSPLHF

D gene: TRBD1
J gene: TRBJ1-2
V gene: TRBV25-1
clone size: NA
CDR3 DNA: TGTGCCAGCAGTGAATCAGGGGGTACATCTAACTATGGCTACACCTTC
CDR3 protein: CASSESGGTSNYGYTF

D gene: TRBD2
J gene: TRBJ2-3
V gene: TRBV3-1/TRBV3-2
clone size: few
CDR3 DNA: TGTGCCAGCAGCGCTGGGGCGGGGGGATCCACAGATACGCAGTATTTT
CDR3 protein: CASSAGAGGSTDTQYF

D gene: TRBD1
J gene: TRBJ2-5
V gene: TRBV3-1/TRBV3-2
clone size: NA
CDR3 DNA: TGTGCCAGCAGCCCCTGGGACAGGCAAGAGACCCAGTACTTC
CDR3 protein: CASSPWDRQETQYF

D gene: NA
J gene: TRBJ1-2
V gene: TRBV29-1
clone size: NA
CDR3 DNA: TGCATCAGTTCGGAGTCTAACTATGGCTACACCTTC
CDR3 protein: CISSESNYGYTF

D gene: NA
J gene: TRBJ2-7
V gene: TRBV19
clone size: NA
CDR3 DNA: TGTGCCAGTAGTCGCCAGGGTGGGTACGAGCAGTACTTC
CDR3 protein: CASSRQGGYEQYF

D gene: NA
J gene: TRBJ2-2
V gene: TRBV18
clone size: NA
CDR3 DNA: TGTGCCAGCTCACCTGGACAGTTCGCGAACACCGGGGAGCTGTTTTTT
CDR3 protein: CASSPGQFANTGELFF

D gene: TRBD1
J gene: TRBJ2-4
V gene: TRBV19
clone size: NA
CDR3 DNA: TGTGCCAGTAGTCCATGGACAGGTGTAGCCAAAAACATTCAGTACTTC
CDR3 protein: CASSPWTGVAKNIQYF

D gene: NA
J gene: TRBJ1-6
V gene: TRBV6-5
clone size: NA
CDR3 DNA: TGTGCCAGCAGTAATACAGGGTCACCCCTCCACTTT
CDR3 protein: CASSNTGSPLHF

D gene: TRBD1
J gene: TRBJ2-5
V gene: TRBV7-2
clone size: few
CDR3 DNA: TGTGCCAGCAGCCCTGGGGACCTTCACAGGGGCGCCGGAGAGACCCAGTACTTC
CDR3 protein: CASSPGDLHRGAGETQYF

D gene: NA
J gene: TRBJ2-7
V gene: TRBV7-9
clone size: NA
CDR3 DNA: TGTGCCAGCAGCTTATATGCAGGCTTCACCTACGAGCAGTACTTC
CDR3 protein: CASSLYAGFTYEQYF

D gene: TRBD1
J gene: TRBJ2-5
V gene: TRBV6-1
clone size: few
CDR3 DNA: TGTGCCAGCAGTGGCCTTCAACAGGGGGGAGGAGAGACCCAGTACTTC
CDR3 protein: CASSGLQQGGGETQYF

D gene: TRBD2
J gene: TRBJ2-5
V gene: TRBV11-2
clone size: NA
CDR3 DNA: TGTGCCAGCAGCTTGACCCTAGCGGGGGGCCGACAAGAGACCCAGTACTTC
CDR3 protein: CASSLTLAGGRQETQYF

D gene: TRBD1
J gene: TRBJ2-3
V gene: TRBV24-1
clone size: NA
CDR3 DNA: TGTGCCACCAGTTTAACAGGGGGCTCCACAGATACGCAGTATTTT
CDR3 protein: CATSLTGGSTDTQYF

D gene: NA
J gene: TRBJ2-5
V gene: TRBV12-3/TRBV12-4
clone size: NA
CDR3 DNA: TGTGCCAGCAGTTTCTCTCAAGAGACCCAGTACTTC
CDR3 protein: CASSFSQETQYF

D gene: NA
J gene: TRBJ1-2
V gene: TRBV5-5
clone size: NA
CDR3 DNA: TGTGCCAGCAGCACTACCTGGGGGCCCCTTGGAAATGGCTACACCTTC
CDR3 protein: CASSTTWGPLGNGYTF

D gene: NA
J gene: TRBJ2-2
V gene: TRBV5-1
clone size: NA
CDR3 DNA: TGCGCCAGCAGCTTGTCTGACACTCCGAACACCGGGGAGCTGTTTTTT
CDR3 protein: CASSLSDTPNTGELFF

D gene: NA
J gene: TRBJ2-1
V gene: TRBV30
clone size: once
CDR3 DNA: TGTGCCTGGAGTGTATTGGGTACAGGGAATGAGCAGTTCTTC
CDR3 protein: CAWSVLGTGNEQFF

D gene: NA
J gene: TRBJ2-2
V gene: TRBV7-2
clone size: NA
CDR3 DNA: TGTGCCAGCAGCTTACGGAGTAAACAGTCCCAGGGGAGCGGGGAGCTGTTTTTT
CDR3 protein: CASSLRSKQSQGSGELFF

D gene: TRBD2
J gene: TRBJ2-4
V gene: TRBV2
clone size: NA
CDR3 DNA: TGTGCCAGCAAGAATAGCGGGGGGGCCGCGAACATTCAGTACTTC
CDR3 protein: CASKNSGGAANIQYF

D gene: NA
J gene: TRBJ2-5
V gene: TRBV2
clone size: NA
CDR3 DNA: TGTGCCAGCAGTAGCTCCAGGTACCAAGAGACCCAGTACTTC
CDR3 protein: CASSSSRYQETQYF

D gene: NA
J gene: TRBJ1-1
V gene: TRBV28
clone size: NA
CDR3 DNA: TGTGCCAGCAGTTTGGGGCAGGCGACCGGAGCTTTCTTT
CDR3 protein: CASSLGQATGAFF